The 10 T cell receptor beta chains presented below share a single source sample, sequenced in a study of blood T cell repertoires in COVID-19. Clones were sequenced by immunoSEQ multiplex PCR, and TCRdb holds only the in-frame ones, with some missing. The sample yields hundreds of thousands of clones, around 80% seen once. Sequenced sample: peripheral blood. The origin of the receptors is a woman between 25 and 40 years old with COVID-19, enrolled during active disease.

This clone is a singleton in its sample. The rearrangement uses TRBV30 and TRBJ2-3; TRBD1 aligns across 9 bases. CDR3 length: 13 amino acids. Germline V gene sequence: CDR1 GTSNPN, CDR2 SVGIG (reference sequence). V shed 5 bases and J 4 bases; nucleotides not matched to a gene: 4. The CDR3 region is CAWGTGYPDTQYF. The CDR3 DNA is TGTGCCTGGGGGACAGGGTACCCAGATACGCAGTATTTT.

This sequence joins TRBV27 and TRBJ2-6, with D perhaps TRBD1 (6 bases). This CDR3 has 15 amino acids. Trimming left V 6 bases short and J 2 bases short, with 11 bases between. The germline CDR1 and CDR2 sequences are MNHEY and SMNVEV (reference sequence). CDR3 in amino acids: CASSPAGAGANVLTF. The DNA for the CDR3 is TGTGCCAGCAGCCCGGCAGGGGCTGGGGCCAACGTCCTGACTTTC.

The DNA for the CDR3 is TGTGCCAGTATTGGTCGGGGTCTGGACGGCTACACCTTC. Its protein is CASIGRGLDGYTF. This sequence joins TRBV19 and TRBJ1-2; D not resolved. CDR3 size: 13 residues. V was clipped by 7 bases and J by 8 bases, with 17 bases between them. Germline loops: CDR1 LNHDA, CDR2 SQIVND (reference sequence).

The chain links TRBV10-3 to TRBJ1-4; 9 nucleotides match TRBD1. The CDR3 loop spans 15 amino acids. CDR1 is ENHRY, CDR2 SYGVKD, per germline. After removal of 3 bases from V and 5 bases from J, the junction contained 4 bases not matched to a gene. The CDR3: CAISDPGTGNEKLFF. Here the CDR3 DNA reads TGTGCCATCAGTGATCCCGGGACAGGGAATGAAAAACTGTTTTTT.

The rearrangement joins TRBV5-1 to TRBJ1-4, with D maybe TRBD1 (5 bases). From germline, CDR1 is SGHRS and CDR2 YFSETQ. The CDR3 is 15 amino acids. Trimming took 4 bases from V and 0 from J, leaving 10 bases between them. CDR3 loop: CASSRGGATNEKLFF. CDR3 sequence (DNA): TGCGCCAGCAGCAGGGGTGGGGCAACTAATGAAAAACTGTTTTTT.

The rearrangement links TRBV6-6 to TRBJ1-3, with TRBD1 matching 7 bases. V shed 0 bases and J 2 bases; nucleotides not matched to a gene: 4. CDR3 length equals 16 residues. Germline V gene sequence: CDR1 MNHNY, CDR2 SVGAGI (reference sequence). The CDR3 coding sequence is TGTGCCAGCAGTTACTCAGACAGGGTACCTGGAAACACCATATATTTT. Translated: CASSYSDRVPGNTIYF.

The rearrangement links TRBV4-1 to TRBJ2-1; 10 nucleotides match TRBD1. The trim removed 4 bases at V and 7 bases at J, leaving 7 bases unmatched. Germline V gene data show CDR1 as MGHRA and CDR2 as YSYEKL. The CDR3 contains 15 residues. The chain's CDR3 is CASSLGDRGINEQFF. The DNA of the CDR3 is TGCGCCAGCAGCCTCGGGGACAGGGGAATAAATGAGCAGTTCTTC.

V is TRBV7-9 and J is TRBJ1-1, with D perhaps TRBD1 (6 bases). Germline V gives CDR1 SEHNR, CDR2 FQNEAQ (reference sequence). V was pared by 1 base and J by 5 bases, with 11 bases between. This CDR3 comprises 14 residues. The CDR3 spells CASSLVGGETEAFF. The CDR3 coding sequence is TGTGCCAGCAGCTTAGTAGGGGGAGAAACTGAAGCTTTCTTT.

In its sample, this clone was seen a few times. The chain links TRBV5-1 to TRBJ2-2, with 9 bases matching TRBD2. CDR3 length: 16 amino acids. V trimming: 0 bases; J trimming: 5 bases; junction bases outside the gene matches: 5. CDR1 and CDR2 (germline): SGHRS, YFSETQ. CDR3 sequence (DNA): TGCGCCAGCAGCTTGGCAGGTAGCGGGAGTACCGGGGAGCTGTTTTTT. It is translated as CASSLAGSGSTGELFF.

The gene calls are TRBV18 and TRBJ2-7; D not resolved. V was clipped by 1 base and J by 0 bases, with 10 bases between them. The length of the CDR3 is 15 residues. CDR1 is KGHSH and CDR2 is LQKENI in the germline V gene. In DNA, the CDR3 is TGTGCCAGCTCACCACAGTCGACAAGCTCCTACGAGCAGTACTTC. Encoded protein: CASSPQSTSSYEQYF.